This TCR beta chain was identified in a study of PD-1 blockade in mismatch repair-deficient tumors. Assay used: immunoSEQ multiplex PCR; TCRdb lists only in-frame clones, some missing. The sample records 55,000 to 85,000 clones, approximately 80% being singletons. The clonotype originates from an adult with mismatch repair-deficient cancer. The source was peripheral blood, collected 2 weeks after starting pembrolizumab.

DNA of the CDR3: TGTGCCACCAGCCAAGCCGGGGAGTCCCTTTTTTTT. Its translation is CATSQAGESLFF. The J gene is TRBJ1-4, the V gene TRBV15, with no clear D. Trimming left V 5 bases short and J 17 bases short, with 18 bases between. This CDR3 is 12 amino acids long. CDR1 is LNHNV and CDR2 is YYDKDF in the germline V gene (reference sequence).